This entry features one T cell receptor (beta chain) sequence. This CDR3 is built from 13 residues. The germline V gene encodes CDR1 MNHEY and CDR2 SVGAGI. Trimming shortened V by 2 bases and J by 2 bases, and 6 bases separated the two germline ends. This sample stems from a study of T cell changes during pregnancy in multiple sclerosis. TCRdb keeps only in-frame clones here, not all; method: immunoSEQ multiplex PCR. The table shows about 80,000 clones, with about 90% occurring only once. The V gene is TRBV6-5, the J gene TRBJ1-1; D is undetermined. The sample was peripheral blood, taken before pregnancy. The receptor was derived from a female donor with multiple sclerosis, enrolled in a pregnancy study. CDR3 sequence: CASSYEGNTEAFF. The CDR3 DNA follows: TGTGCCAGCAGTTACGAGGGAAACACTGAAGCTTTCTTT.